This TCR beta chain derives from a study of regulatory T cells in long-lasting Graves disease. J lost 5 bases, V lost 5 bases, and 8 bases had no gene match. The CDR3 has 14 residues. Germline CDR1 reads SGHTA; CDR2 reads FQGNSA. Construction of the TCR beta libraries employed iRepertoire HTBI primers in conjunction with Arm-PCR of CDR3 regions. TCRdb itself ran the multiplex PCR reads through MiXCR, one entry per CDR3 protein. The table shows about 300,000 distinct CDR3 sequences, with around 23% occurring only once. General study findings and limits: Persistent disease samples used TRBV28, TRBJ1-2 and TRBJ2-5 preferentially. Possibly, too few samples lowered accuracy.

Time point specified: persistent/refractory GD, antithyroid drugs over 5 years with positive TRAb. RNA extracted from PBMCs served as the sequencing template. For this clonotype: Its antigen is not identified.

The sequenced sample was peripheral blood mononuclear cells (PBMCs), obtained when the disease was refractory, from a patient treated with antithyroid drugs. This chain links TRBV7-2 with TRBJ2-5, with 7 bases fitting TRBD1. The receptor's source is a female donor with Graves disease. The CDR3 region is CASSLPTGTETQYF. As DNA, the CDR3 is TGTGCCAGCAGCCTGCCGACAGGGACGGAGACCCAGTACTTC.